The 9 T cell receptor beta chains reported below all come from one sample, sequenced in a study of identifying expanded T cells in peripheral blood. Sequencing used immunoSEQ multiplex PCR; TCRdb keeps in-frame clones, though not all of them. The data contain approximately 100,000 clones, about nine tenths of them singletons. Input material: blood. All receptors derive from a person aged 18 to 75 in good health.

Regarding this clone: This specimen includes other DNA sequences encoding the same CDR3. V and J are TRBV5-1 and TRBJ2-3; perhaps TRBD1 as D (7 bases). V lost 3 bases to trimming and J lost 4 bases, with 12 bases between them. Germline lookup yields CDR1 SGHRS and CDR2 YFSETQ. The CDR3 runs 14 residues. CDR3 sequence reads: CASSSQGEADTQYF. DNA for the CDR3: TGCGCCAGCAGCTCCCAGGGGGAGGCAGATACGCAGTATTTT.

The chain employs TRBV6-4 and TRBJ2-1; TRBD2 might be the D (6 bases). Trimming shortened V by 4 bases and J by 3 bases, and 13 bases separated the two germline ends. Germline V gene sequence: CDR1 MRHNA, CDR2 SNTAGT. This CDR3 has 15 amino acids. CDR3 amino acids: CASSGGSGDYNEQFF. In DNA form, the CDR3 reads TGTGCCAGCAGTGGAGGTAGCGGAGACTACAATGAGCAGTTCTTC.

The chain carries TRBV9 and TRBJ2-1; 12 nucleotides agree with TRBD2. With 0 bases clipped from V and 5 bases from J, the junction kept 3 bases outside the gene matches. Germline V gene data show CDR1 as SGDLS and CDR2 as YYNGEE. The CDR3 contains 16 residues. For the CDR3, the DNA is TGTGCCAGCAGCGTAGGGACTAGCGGGATAAACAATGAGCAGTTCTTC. Translation: CASSVGTSGINNEQFF.

The chain has TRBV28 and TRBJ2-3, with 7 bases aligning to TRBD2. The V segment lost 1 base and the J segment 0 bases; nucleotides outside the gene matches: 7. CDR3 length: 17 residues. In germline, CDR1 is MDHEN, CDR2 SYDVKM. The chain's CDR3 is CASSLSGREGSTDTQYF. DNA of the CDR3: TGTGCCAGCAGTTTATCGGGCAGGGAGGGAAGCACAGATACGCAGTATTTT.

The gene calls are TRBV28 and TRBJ1-5; maybe TRBD1 (6 bases). Trimming cost V 8 bases and J 0 bases, with 20 bases left between them. This CDR3 is 17 amino acids long. Germline CDR1 reads MDHEN; CDR2 reads SYDVKM. The CDR3 loop is CASALITDSFSNQPQHF. CDR3 DNA sequence: TGTGCCAGCGCGTTAATCACGGACAGTTTTAGCAATCAGCCCCAGCATTTT.

The chain recombines TRBV5-4 with TRBJ2-7; the match to TRBD2 covers 14 bases. CDR3 length: 16 amino acids. Germline V lookup: CDR1 SGHNT, CDR2 YYREEE (reference sequence). Trimming at V came to 4 bases and at J to 3 bases, leaving 6 bases not matched to a gene. The CDR3 nucleotides are TGTGCCAGCAGCCCGGGGACTAGCGGGAGTTTCTACGAGCAGTACTTC. Translated, it gives CASSPGTSGSFYEQYF. Filled out from reference TRBV5-4 and TRBJ2-7, the complete variable domain reads ETGVTQSPTHLIKTRGQQVTLRCSSQSGHNTVSWYQQALGQGPQFIFQYYREEENGRGNFPPRFSGLQFPNYSSELNVNALELDDSALYLCASSPGTSGSFYEQYFGPGTRLTVT.

V usage is TRBV7-2 and J usage is TRBJ2-1; D perhaps matches TRBD2 (6 bases). From germline, CDR1 is SGHTA and CDR2 FQGNSA. CDR3 length equals 15 residues. With 6 bases removed from V and 4 bases from J, the gap between germline ends came to 16 bases. This CDR3 is CASSLTGDGYNEQFF. Written as DNA, the CDR3 is TGTGCCAGCAGTTTAACGGGAGACGGGTACAATGAGCAGTTCTTC.

The V and J genes are TRBV7-3 and TRBJ2-5; D ambiguous. From germline, CDR1 is SGHTA and CDR2 FQGTGA. This CDR3 contains 13 residues. The V gene lost 5 bases and the J gene lost 4 bases, with 11 bases spanning the gap. The DNA for the CDR3 is TGTGCCAGCAGCGCAGGAGCCGGAGAGACCCAGTACTTC. This gives the protein CASSAGAGETQYF.

CDR3 in amino acids: CALQGGGSRYEQYF. The CDR3 nucleotides are TGTGCCTTGCAAGGGGGGGGTTCCCGATACGAGCAGTACTTC. The V call is TRBV2, the J call TRBJ2-7; tentative D call: TRBD2 (7 bases). The CDR3 spans 14 residues. The germline V gene has CDR1 SNHLY and CDR2 FYNNEI. Trimming left V 11 bases short and J 4 bases short, with 21 bases between. Full variable domain (remainder filled in from reference TRBV2 and TRBJ2-7): EPEVTQTPSHQVTQMGQEVILRCVPISNHLYFYWYRQILGQKVEFLVSFYNNEISEKSEIFDDQFSVERPDGSNFTLKIRSTKLEDSAMYFCALQGGGSRYEQYFGPGTRLTVT.